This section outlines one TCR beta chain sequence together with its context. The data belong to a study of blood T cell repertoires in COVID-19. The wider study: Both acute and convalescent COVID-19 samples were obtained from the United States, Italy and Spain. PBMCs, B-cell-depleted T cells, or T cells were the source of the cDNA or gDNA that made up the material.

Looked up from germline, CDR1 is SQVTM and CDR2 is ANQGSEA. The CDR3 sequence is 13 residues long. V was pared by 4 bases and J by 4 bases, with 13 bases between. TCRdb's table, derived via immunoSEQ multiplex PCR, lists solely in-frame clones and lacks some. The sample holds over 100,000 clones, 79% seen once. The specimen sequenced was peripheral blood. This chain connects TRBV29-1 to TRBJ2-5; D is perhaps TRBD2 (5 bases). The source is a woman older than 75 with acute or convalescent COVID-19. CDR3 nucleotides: TGCAGCGTTGTATTTGTAGGAGGAGAGACCCAGTACTTC. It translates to CSVVFVGGETQYF.